This TCR beta chain comes out of a study of blood T cell repertoires in COVID-19. TCRdb's table, derived via immunoSEQ multiplex PCR, lists solely in-frame clones and lacks some. The sample shows 44,000 or so clones, about 83% of them seen only once. V was pared by 0 bases and J by 6 bases, with 11 bases between. CDR1 is SGHRS and CDR2 is YFSETQ in the germline V gene. This CDR3 contains 14 residues. The source of this sequence is a man aged 80 or over in a cohort sampled during active COVID-19. This rearrangement joins TRBV5-1 to TRBJ2-3, with a weak D call TRBD2 (5 bases). The sequenced material came from peripheral blood. This CDR3 is CASSLAVVADTQYF. CDR3 nucleotide sequence: TGCGCCAGCAGCTTGGCCGTTGTAGCGGATACGCAGTATTTT.